These 4 T cell receptor beta chains came from one sample sequenced in a study of T-cell reconstitution after alpha-beta-depleted transplantation in children. TCRbeta library construction was performed incorporating unique molecular identifiers. TCRdb analysed the PCR reads with MiXCR anew, one entry per CDR3 protein. The top ten hold just under 7.5% of the sample, which has 250,000 to 300,000 distinct CDR3 sequences, roughly 9.1% seen once. The sample here was PBMCs, taken before TCRalphabeta/CD19-depleted stem cell transplant. These receptors all come from a boy in the first two years of life with acute myeloid leukemia, due to receive a stem cell transplant.

This clonotype was picked up many times. The chain employs TRBV20-1 and TRBJ2-7, with D perhaps matching TRBD2 (6 bases). There are 14 residues in the CDR3. The germline V and J ends were trimmed by 0 bases and 7 bases, with 16 bases remaining between them. In germline, CDR1 is DFQATT, CDR2 SNEGSKA (reference sequence). Here the CDR3 reads CSARDPRVAGEQYF. Here the CDR3 DNA reads TGCAGTGCTAGAGACCCCAGGGTGGCGGGGGAGCAGTACTTC.

About this clonotype: Just one base apart from a much larger clone, this may be a read error. The chain joins TRBV3-1 to TRBJ2-7, with D possibly being TRBD1 or TRBD2 (5 bases each). This CDR3 is 17 amino acids long. Germline lookup yields CDR1 LGHDT and CDR2 YNNKEL (reference sequence). CDR3 residues: CASSQVVWGDRGYDQYF. Written as DNA, the CDR3 is TGTGCCAGCAGCCAAGTAGTTTGGGGAGACAGAGGCTACGACCAGTACTTC.

There are a few counts of this clonotype. The DNA for the CDR3 is TGTGCCAGCAGTTGGGGGCGCGTTAGCAATCAGCCCCAGCATTTT. Protein: CASSWGRVSNQPQHF. The chain is built from TRBV12-3 or TRBV12-4 and TRBJ1-5; tentative D call: TRBD1 (6 bases). Between the trimmed V and J ends, which lost 4 bases and 0 bases, there was a span of 10 bases. There are 15 residues in the CDR3.

Remarks on this clonotype: A much larger clone lies a single base off, so this may be a read error. The chain carries TRBV15 and TRBJ1-5, with 7 bases that match TRBD1. This CDR3 region has 15 residues. With V trimmed by 6 bases and J by 4 bases, 9 bases remained unmatched. CDR1 LNHNV and CDR2 YYDKDF come from the germline V gene (reference sequence). For the CDR3, the DNA is TGTGCCACCAGGGCGTCACGGGACAGAAATCAGCCCCAGCATTTT. Encoded protein: CATRASRDRNQPQHF.